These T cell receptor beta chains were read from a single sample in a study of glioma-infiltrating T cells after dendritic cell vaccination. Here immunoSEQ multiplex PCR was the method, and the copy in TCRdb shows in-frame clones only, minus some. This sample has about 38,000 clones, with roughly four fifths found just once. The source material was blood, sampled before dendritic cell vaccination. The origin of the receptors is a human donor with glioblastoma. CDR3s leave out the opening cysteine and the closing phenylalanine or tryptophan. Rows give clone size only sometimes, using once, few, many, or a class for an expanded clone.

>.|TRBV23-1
ASSHLGQGGYSPLH
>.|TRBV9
ASSVGPSGGARYYEQY
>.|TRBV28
ASRPGVLETQY
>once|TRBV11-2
ASSYTRSGEQF
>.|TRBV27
ASSIQGSGGYT
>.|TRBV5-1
ASSLAGGSGANVLT
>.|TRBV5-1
ASSLVTGNTGELF
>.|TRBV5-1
ASSWDRGYEQY
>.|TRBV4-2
ARGGRRRTEAF
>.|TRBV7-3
ASSPGSVQETQY
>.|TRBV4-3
ASSQEVSGGISTDTQY
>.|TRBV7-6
ASSFSPPSGGADTQY
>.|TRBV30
AWSRQGIDGYT
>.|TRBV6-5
ASSYSQGGSEYEQY
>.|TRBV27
ASSLGGNEQF
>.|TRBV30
AWRTAGDTGELF
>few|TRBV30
AWSVRGLTYNEQF
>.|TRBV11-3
ASSLGSGGRETQY
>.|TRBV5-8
ASSAYWGQGPDTQY
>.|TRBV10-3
AIKGGTSGTAGDTQY
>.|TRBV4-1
ASSQVGGTYTSTDTQY
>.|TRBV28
ASSLDSTPETQY
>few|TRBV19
ASSISGVGSGNTIY
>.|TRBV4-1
ASSQYRSEETQY
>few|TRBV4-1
ASSRYGTGNTGELF
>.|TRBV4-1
ASRDRAMNTEAF
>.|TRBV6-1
ASRENSYNEQF
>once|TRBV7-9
ASSSTSGGAGDTQY
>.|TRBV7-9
ASSFGSPEQF
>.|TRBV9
ASSVGPGEETQY
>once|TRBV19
ASSISGRGYSNQPQH
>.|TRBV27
ASSLFSRQGEYGANVLT
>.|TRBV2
ASSSSHRGLGYEQY
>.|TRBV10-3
AISDQVGSPTRSPGELF
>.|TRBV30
ACETGLNTEAF
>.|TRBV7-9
ASSLALAGGQHNEQF
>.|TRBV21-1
ASSGTQGALDEQY
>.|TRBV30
AWGNPGNQPQH
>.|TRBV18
ASSPGQGANEQF
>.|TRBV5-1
ASSPAFRGGTNNEQF
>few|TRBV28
ASISGYRDGYT
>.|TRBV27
ASSLFGASGGEYQETQY
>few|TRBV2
ASSVGTGRGEQY
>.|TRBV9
ASSAAPGTKNEQF
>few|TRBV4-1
ASSQDMAGNYEQY
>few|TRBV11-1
ASTSKETSGPSWRTQY
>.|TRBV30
ALGQGSTDTQY
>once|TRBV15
ATSRDLTGGDYGYT
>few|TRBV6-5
ASSYGGEQETQY
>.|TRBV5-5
ASSFRDKTYEQY
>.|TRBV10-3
AISDTDRENQPQH
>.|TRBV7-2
ASSLEGGGQVGGYT
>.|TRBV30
AWSWTGTPLH